A selection of T cell receptor beta chains follows, all from one sample in a study of shared clonotypes between healthy human individuals. The repertoire was sequenced with immunoSEQ multiplex PCR; TCRdb's copy has only in-frame clones and lacks some. In the table there are roughly 2.1 million clones, 90% to 95% of which are singletons. The sequenced material came from naive CD8+ T cells from PBMCs. These receptors all stem from a man younger than 35 in good health. Some clones in this sample may be carry-over from other donors' samples. Both conserved end residues are part of each CDR3. D genes are given only for firm matches. Clone size appears in some rows only: once, few, many, or a class for an expanded clone.

.,TRBV27,.,TRBJ1-5,TGTGCCAGCAGTATAGGGGGGAGCAATCAGCCCCAGCATTTT,CASSIGGSNQPQHF
once,TRBV15,TRBD2,TRBJ2-2,TGTGCCACCAGCAGAGATCTTCTAGCGGGAGGGTTGAACACCGGGGAGCTGTTTTTT,CATSRDLLAGGLNTGELFF
.,TRBV11-2,.,TRBJ2-7,TGTGCCAGCAGCTTAGAATGGCACGTCTCCTACGAGCAGTACTTC,CASSLEWHVSYEQYF
.,TRBV4-3,.,TRBJ2-6,TGCGCCAGCAGCCCGGACCTCGGGTCAGGGGCCAACGTCCTGACTTTC,CASSPDLGSGANVLTF
.,TRBV10-1,.,TRBJ2-1,TGCGCCAGCAGTGAGCGGGTGAACTACAATGAGCAGTTCTTC,CASSERVNYNEQFF
.,TRBV7-9,TRBD2,TRBJ2-7,TGTGCCAGCGCCGGGACTAGCGGGAGAGGAGCCCACGAGCAGTACTTC,CASAGTSGRGAHEQYF
.,TRBV7-8,.,TRBJ2-2,TGTGCCAGCAGCCCGTTGACACTTCCGGGACCCCTAACCGGGGAGCTGTTTTTT,CASSPLTLPGPLTGELFF
.,TRBV27,.,TRBJ1-2,TGTGCCAGCAGTAGTCGACAGGATCTTACCTATGGCTACACCTTC,CASSSRQDLTYGYTF
.,TRBV9,.,TRBJ2-7,TGTGCCAGCAGTTACAGGGAAGACGAGCAGTACTTC,CASSYREDEQYF
.,TRBV11-3,.,TRBJ2-5,TGTGCCAGCAGCTTTCGTCGCAGGGCCCCACTCCAAGAGACCCAGTACTTC,CASSFRRRAPLQETQYF
.,TRBV4-2,.,TRBJ2-7,TGTGCCAGCAGCCCAATAGGGAGCGACTCCTACGAGCAGTACTTC,CASSPIGSDSYEQYF
.,TRBV19,.,TRBJ2-1,TGTGCCAGTAGTATGGCGGCCTCCTACAATGAGCAGTTCTTC,CASSMAASYNEQFF
.,TRBV4-1,.,TRBJ2-7,TGCGCCAGCAGCCAAGGACCCGGTTGGCAGTACTTC,CASSQGPGWQYF
.,TRBV27,.,TRBJ2-2,TGTGCCAGCAGTTTATCCAGCGGGCTGATCGGGGAGCTGTTTTTT,CASSLSSGLIGELFF
.,TRBV28,.,TRBJ2-1,TGTGCCAGCAGTTTTTATACAGGGAATGAGCAGTTCTTC,CASSFYTGNEQFF
.,TRBV9,TRBD1,TRBJ2-7,TGTGCCAGCAGCGCCTGGTCCGGGACAGGGGGCGAGCAGTACTTC,CASSAWSGTGGEQYF
.,TRBV4-2,.,TRBJ2-2,TGTGCCAGCAGCCAAGTCGCCTCGGGCCATGGAGGGCGAACCGGGGAGCTGTTTTTT,CASSQVASGHGGRTGELFF
.,TRBV30,.,TRBJ2-5,TGTGCCTGGAGGGAACGTTACGGGGGAGGTGTAGAGACCCAGTACTTC,CAWRERYGGGVETQYF
.,TRBV19,.,TRBJ1-4,TGTGCCAGTAGTAACCAGGGGTATTCAACTAATGAAAAACTGTTTTTT,CASSNQGYSTNEKLFF
once,TRBV27,TRBD2,TRBJ2-1,TGTGCCAGCAGTCTAGGGACTAGCTTGACTTACAATGAGCAGTTCTTC,CASSLGTSLTYNEQFF
once,TRBV9,.,TRBJ2-4,TGTGCCAGCAGCGTAGGAGGGTCTCCCCAAAACATTCAGTACTTC,CASSVGGSPQNIQYF
.,TRBV14,TRBD2,TRBJ2-7,TGTGCCAGCAGCCAAGGGCCTAGCGGGAGACCCTACGAGCAGTACTTC,CASSQGPSGRPYEQYF
.,TRBV6-6,TRBD2,TRBJ2-7,TGTGCCAGCAGTTACTCGCTCCTAGCGGGGGCCGAGCAGTACTTC,CASSYSLLAGAEQYF
.,TRBV2,TRBD2,TRBJ2-7,TGTGCCAGCACCCAAGGACTAGCCTTGGTCGAGCAGTACTTC,CASTQGLALVEQYF